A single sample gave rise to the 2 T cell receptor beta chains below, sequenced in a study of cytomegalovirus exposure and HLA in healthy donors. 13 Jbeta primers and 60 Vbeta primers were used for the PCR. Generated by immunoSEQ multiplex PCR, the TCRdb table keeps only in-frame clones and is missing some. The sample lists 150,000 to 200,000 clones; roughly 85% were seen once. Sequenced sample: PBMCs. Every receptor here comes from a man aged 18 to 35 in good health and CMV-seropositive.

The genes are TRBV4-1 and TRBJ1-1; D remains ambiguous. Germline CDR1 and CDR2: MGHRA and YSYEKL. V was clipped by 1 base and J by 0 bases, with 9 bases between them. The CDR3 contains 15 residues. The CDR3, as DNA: TGCGCCAGCAGCCAAGTTTCGAACATGAACACTGAAGCTTTCTTT. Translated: CASSQVSNMNTEAFF.

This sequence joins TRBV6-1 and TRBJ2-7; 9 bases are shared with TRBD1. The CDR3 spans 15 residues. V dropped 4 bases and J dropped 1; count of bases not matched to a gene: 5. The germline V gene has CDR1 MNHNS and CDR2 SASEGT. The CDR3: CASSAIGQGSYEQYF. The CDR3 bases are TGTGCCAGCAGTGCCATAGGACAGGGGTCCTACGAGCAGTACTTC.